This T cell receptor (beta chain) was identified during a study of CD8 T cell repertoires and HIV-1 epitope variants. On the study more broadly: An uncultured baseline aliquot held 1M T cells.

Concerning this clone itself: Antigen unknown.

Profiling relied on immunoSEQ multiplex PCR, and the TCRdb table lists in-frame clones only, not all of them. The top ten hold 40% of the sample, which has fewer than 6,500 clones, about 62% seen once. This CDR3 has 15 amino acids. Germline V CDR1 and CDR2: SQVTM, ANQGSEA. Trimming removed 0 bases at V and 4 bases at J, with 15 bases between. The study, taken as a whole, reports: The assay identified only TCR beta chains of antigen-proliferating T cells.

The TCR sequence derives from a male donor with HIV. This rearrangement joins TRBV29-1 to TRBJ2-5, with D possibly TRBD1 on 6 matching bases. What was sequenced was cultured CD8+ T cells derived from PBMCs. CDR3 in DNA: TGCAGCGTTGAAGACCCCAGGGGCGCCCCAGAGACCCAGTACTTC. Its translation: CSVEDPRGAPETQYF.